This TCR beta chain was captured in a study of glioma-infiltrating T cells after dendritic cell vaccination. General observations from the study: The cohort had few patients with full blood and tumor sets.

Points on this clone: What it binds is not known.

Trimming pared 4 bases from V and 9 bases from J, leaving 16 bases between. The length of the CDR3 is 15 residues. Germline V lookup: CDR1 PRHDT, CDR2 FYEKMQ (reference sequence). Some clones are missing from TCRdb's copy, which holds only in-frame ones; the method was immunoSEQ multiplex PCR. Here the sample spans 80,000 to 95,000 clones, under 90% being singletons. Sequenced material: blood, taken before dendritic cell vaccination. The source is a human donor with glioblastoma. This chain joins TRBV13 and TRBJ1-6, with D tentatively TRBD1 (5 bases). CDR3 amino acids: CASSSRGGITSPLHF. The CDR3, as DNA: TGTGCCAGCAGCTCCCGGGGGGGGATTACTTCACCCCTCCACTTT.